Shown below are 7 T cell receptor beta chains from a single sample sequenced in a study of cytomegalovirus exposure and HLA in healthy donors. The PCR contained 60 Vbeta and 13 Jbeta primers. Data came from immunoSEQ multiplex PCR; TCRdb stores just in-frame clones and leaves some out. This sample has about 160,000 clones, with 82% found just once. The sequencing input was PBMCs. These receptors were collected from a middle-aged man in good health and CMV-seropositive.

The chain couples TRBV7-9 to TRBJ1-1; weak D call: TRBD1 (5 bases). CDR1 SEHNR and CDR2 FQNEAQ come from the germline V gene (reference sequence). The CDR3 covers 15 residues. V was cut by 1 base and J by 2 bases, with 11 bases left in between. CDR3 amino acids: CASSLGGHLNTEAFF. The CDR3 DNA follows: TGTGCCAGCAGCTTAGGCGGACACCTAAACACTGAAGCTTTCTTT.

The chain uses TRBV6-1 and TRBJ2-1; D gene uncertain. Trimming cost V 6 bases and J 5 bases, with 8 bases left between them. The CDR3 totals 12 residues. CDR1 is MNHNS and CDR2 is SASEGT in the germline V gene. DNA for the CDR3: TGTGCCAGCAGGGCCGGAGACAATGAGCAGTTCTTC. It codes for CASRAGDNEQFF.

V usage is TRBV10-1 and J usage is TRBJ2-7; D not certain. This CDR3 spans 12 amino acids. V was cut by 7 bases and J by 0 bases, with 7 bases left in between. Germline lookup yields CDR1 WNHNN and CDR2 SYGVQD (reference sequence). CDR3 sequence reads: CASNRSSYEQYF. In DNA form, the CDR3 reads TGCGCCAGCAACAGATCCTCCTACGAGCAGTACTTC.

This clone occurred a few times. The junction does not match germline at one end; this may be a read error. The chain carries TRBV7-7 and TRBJ2-2, with a weak D call TRBD2 (5 bases). The CDR3 is 15 residues long. Germline-derived CDR1 and CDR2 are SSHAT and FNYEAQ (reference sequence). The CDR3 reads CASSFPLAGTGELFF. CDR3 DNA: TGTGCTAGCAGCTTCCCCCTAGCTGGCACCGGGGAGCTGTTTTTT.

This clone was observed a single time. The chain recombines TRBV7-9 with TRBJ2-7, with TRBD2 as a possible D gene (6 bases). This CDR3 spans 14 amino acids. Germline CDR1 and CDR2: SEHNR and FQNEAQ (reference sequence). V was trimmed by 4 bases and J by 2 bases, leaving 12 bases between them. The CDR3: CASSSLDYTYEQYF. As DNA, the CDR3 is TGTGCCAGCAGCTCCCTGGACTATACCTACGAGCAGTACTTC.

The count of this clone is one. The V and J genes are TRBV6-1 and TRBJ1-1, with a weak D call TRBD1 (6 bases). The V and J ends lost 8 bases and 5 bases respectively, with 21 bases between them. This CDR3 has 15 residues. The V gene's germline CDR1 is MNHNS and CDR2 SASEGT. The CDR3 DNA is TGTGCCAGCTCTTGGGGGGGCGCCGCGAATACTGAAGCTTTCTTT. Translated: CASSWGGAANTEAFF.

V is TRBV2 and J is TRBJ2-7; 7 bases map to TRBD1. The CDR3 runs to 13 residues. Looked up from germline, CDR1 is SNHLY and CDR2 is FYNNEI. The trim removed 7 bases at V and 3 bases at J, leaving 6 bases unmatched. CDR3 in DNA: TGTGCCAGCACACCGGGACAGAGCTACGAGCAGTACTTC. Its protein is CASTPGQSYEQYF. The whole variable domain, filled in from reference TRBV2 and TRBJ2-7, reads EPEVTQTPSHQVTQMGQEVILRCVPISNHLYFYWYRQILGQKVEFLVSFYNNEISEKSEIFDDQFSVERPDGSNFTLKIRSTKLEDSAMYFCASTPGQSYEQYFGPGTRLTVT.